The subject of this entry is one T cell receptor (beta chain). No cognate antigen has been identified for it. No qualities accompany the bases; no much larger clone lies one base away. The library was generated by the immunoSEQ multiplex PCR assay. For the multiplex PCR, a mixture combining 60 forward primers for TCR Vbeta segments and 13 reverse primers for TCR Jbeta segments was used. The CDR3 region of rearranged TCR beta genes was amplified from genomic DNA by a multiplex PCR assay. The amplified TCR beta libraries were sequenced on the Illumina HiSeq System as 87-base-pair reads. On the study's bioinformatics: Across the 500 to 700 repertoires, a later analysis counted some 80 million unique TCR beta chains, approximately 10 million of which were shared by at least two donors. A nearest-neighbor algorithm error-corrected the raw reads and collapsed the reads into unique sequences, merging closely related sequences to remove PCR and sequencing errors. To assign V, D and J gene segments, CDR3 sequences were aligned to IMGT reference sequences. For a sequence to be retained, a match of at least six nucleotides to both a V gene segment and a J gene segment was required. Rearrangements were called productive when the CDR3 lacked stop codons and stayed in frame with V and J; all others were non-productive. CDR3 was defined according to IMGT convention as the region running from the second conserved V-encoded cysteine to the conserved J-encoded phenylalanine. Sequences without an unambiguous match to a single V gene segment were excluded from the earlier analysis of several hundred of the donors. In an earlier analysis of approximately 560 of the donors, a V segment was called functional when productive rearrangements were above 56.7%, and segregating when the standard deviation between donors exceeded 5%. A statistical classification framework was built for diagnosing cytomegalovirus status from the catalog of TCR beta chain sequences. A later analysis assigned V and J genes by comparing TCR nucleotide sequences with IMGT/GENE-DB human TR gene sequences. A later analysis assigned CDR3 sequences and most-parsimonious VDJ recombination scenarios with the TCRdist pipeline. A later analysis defined each TCR beta chain by its CDR3 amino acid sequence plus V-gene family, and excluded reads lacking a unique V-gene family. To address suspected cross-contamination and a sequencing artifact, a later analysis removed some 620 highly shared, low-generation-probability nucleotide sequences. A later analysis calculated a clonal expansion index for each public chain from normalized within-repertoire ranks of inferred template counts. Generation probabilities in a later analysis came from a VDJ recombination model fitted to out-of-frame rearrangements, and those results were checked against IGoR. In a later analysis, TCR-TCR, TCR-HLA and TCR-CMV co-occurrence was scored with hypergeometric tests, and a repertoire-size bias correction was applied to TCR pairs. A later analysis estimated false discovery rates by permuting HLA or CMV assignments 20 times. In a later analysis, co-occurring TCRs were grouped using DBSCAN, with TCRdist sequence similarity added in when clustering inside HLA-allele-positive subsets. Co-occurrence clustering excluded repertoires with fewer than 30,000 or more than 120,000 public chains, plus five with anomalous nucleotide sharing. In TCRdb, the immuneACCESS table is reduced to in-frame sequences with V and J assigned. These tables do not hold every clone; where another copy was compared, an unresolved V gene accounts for under half, and the others remain unexplained. The V and J calls and the clone size are those of that table, but D and trimming were determined from the DNA. In all, the sample holds 150,000 or so clones, and roughly 80% of those were seen once. The ten biggest clones cover about 11% of the sample.

The cohort consisted of hundreds of healthy bone marrow donors. At the time of sampling, all cohort members were nominally healthy, though unrecorded immune exposures were likely present. The donor tested CMV seropositive and was one of the 289 seropositive cohort members. A peripheral blood sample was provided by each donor, and peripheral blood mononuclear cells were used for TCR beta sequencing. The Qiagen DNeasy Blood Extraction Kit was used to extract genomic DNA from the blood cell samples. The CDR3 starts with the cysteine, ends with the phenylalanine, and has 16 residues. Only the CDR3 part of the read is kept: 48 bases, read in frame from the first base. From the germline V gene, CDR1 is WSHSY and CDR2 is SAAADI. Trimming takes 4 bases from V and 7 bases from J, and the germline ends sit 20 bases apart. This specimen comes from a study of cytomegalovirus exposure and HLA in healthy donors (dated by TCRdb to 2016 to 2017). For context, the study as a whole: An earlier analysis of about 530 of the donors reported 276 Gb of sequence data and some 110 million unique TCR beta sequences obtained from 180 million or so T cells. An early release covering just under 650 HLA-typed donors comprised approximately 300 gigabases of sequencing data and tens of millions of unique TCR sequences. Of the roughly 400 genotyped donors, 65% to 90% were placed in the genetic ancestry cluster associated with self-reported Caucasian donors. The study aimed to test whether signatures of past pathogen exposure could be identified by cataloging public T cell receptors. The study profiled the T cell repertoires of about 720 subjects by immunosequencing and related them to cytomegalovirus serostatus. Along with the roughly 700-subject first cohort, a separate validation cohort of over a hundred different subjects was used. High-throughput TCR immunosequencing, statistical association of individual TCRs with disease status, and machine learning were combined to predict cytomegalovirus infection status. In a later analysis, previously published TCR beta repertoires from 666 donors were re-analyzed and high-resolution HLA genotyping was added so that TCR occurrence patterns could be studied. Rather than using new phenotypic data, the later analysis identified candidate immune exposures from TCR beta sequences and from how often those sequences occurred across donors. In an earlier analysis of roughly 580 of the donors, high-throughput TCR beta sequencing was used to judge whether each TCR beta V gene segment behaved as functional or pseudogenic. Donor age, sex, ethnicity and CMV serostatus were collected together with the repertoire data. A later genetic analysis took genome-wide SNP genotypes for about 60% of the roughly 670 donors and used that subset as a discovery cohort. Every repertoire in the discovery cohort had been generated on one and the same sequencing platform. HLA typing included class I and class II loci at four-digit resolution. The number of typed donors differed by locus: about 620-640 for A, B, C, DRB1 and DQB1; 500 to 550 for DQA1; 606 for DPA1; and around 470 for DPB1. A handful of DR-DQ haplotypes were handled as single units for association and clustering because linkage in the cohort was strong. On average, roughly 200,000 unique TCR beta nucleotide sequences were sequenced per donor among fewer than 500 genotyped donors of the cohort, with about 19% of those sequences being non-productive. What the study reported, not specific to this receptor: Cytomegalovirus status was reported to be diagnosed by the classifier with high specificity and sensitivity in both the original and validation cohorts. While some public TCRs were present in many individuals, most TCR sequences turned up only very rarely across donors. In a later analysis, around 17,000 TCR beta sequences were associated with specific HLA alleles at a false discovery rate of 0.05. Linkage disequilibrium might explain the correlated functional status among segregating V segments, but an unknown experimental factor could not be ruled out. An association between a missense DCLRE1C variant and V-gene and J-gene trimming of TCR beta chains was found in a later genetic analysis and replicated in an independent cohort. Some IMGT-functional V segments, including TRBV6-2 and TRBV6-3, could not be distinguished by the 87-base-pair reads and were therefore excluded. Because some donors lacked HLA typing at each locus, the association tests relied only on the typed subset. Compared with the approximately 710-donor mean, donors in an Asian-associated ancestry cluster had fewer N-insertions in productive TCRs, according to a later genetic analysis. A further reported finding was that TCR beta sequences accurately predicted the HLA-A and HLA-B alleles for most subjects in the first cohort. The earlier analysis of approximately 560 of the donors excluded some 15 rarely observed V segments, including chromosome 9 orphons, because counts were too low. A few of the identified cytomegalovirus-associated TCR beta chains were confirmed in vitro to be specific for cytomegalovirus antigens. In a later analysis, the rate of TCR association differed among HLA loci, with DRB1 alleles having the most associated TCRs and HLA-C alleles having the fewest. CMV serostatus was the only immune exposure information available for the cohort. This cohort had only TCR beta chains sequenced, and the lack of alpha or paired-chain data limited which features could be detected. The authors suggested that the approach could potentially be generalized to other disease states and immunological phenotypes. In the study, some 180 TCR beta chains were listed as associated with cytomegalovirus. When HLA alleles, especially DR and DQ, strongly co-occurred, TCR associations were difficult to assign to individual alleles. Several of the top co-occurrence clusters appeared to be linked to parvovirus B19, influenza, CMV and Epstein-Barr virus, according to a later analysis. In a later analysis, HLA-associated TCR beta chains were found to be more clonally expanded and to have lower generation probabilities than equally common non-associated chains. Sequencing depth was assumed to be roughly uniform across donors in the presence/absence analyses, though that assumption may not hold. A later analysis found that most CMV-associated TCR beta chains appeared HLA-restricted, with HLA associations seemingly driven largely by CMV exposure. In an earlier analysis of 587 of the donors, most TCR beta V segments were observed in productive rearrangements about 87% or about 30% of the time, broadly matching IMGT annotations. A cluster of highly shared sequence variants was judged likely to be a technical artifact of the sequencing pipeline.

What was sequenced was PBMCs. The sequence came from a man aged 18 to 29 in good health and CMV-seropositive. In this chain, TRBV10-2 is recombined with TRBJ2-1; the D gene remains uncertain. This receptor carries the CDR3 CASSGLSRFEENEQFF. Here is the DNA: TGCGCCAGCAGTGGTTTATCCCGATTTGAGGAAAATGAGCAGTTCTTC.